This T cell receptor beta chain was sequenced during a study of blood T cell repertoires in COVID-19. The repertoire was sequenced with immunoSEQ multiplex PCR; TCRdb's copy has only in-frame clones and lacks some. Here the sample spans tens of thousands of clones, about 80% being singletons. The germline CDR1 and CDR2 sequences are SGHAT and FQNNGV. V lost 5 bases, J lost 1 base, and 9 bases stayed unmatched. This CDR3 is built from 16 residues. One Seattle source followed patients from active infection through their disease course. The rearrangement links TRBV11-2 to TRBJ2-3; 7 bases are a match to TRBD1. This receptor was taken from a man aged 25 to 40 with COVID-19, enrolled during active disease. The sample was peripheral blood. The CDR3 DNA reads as TGTGCCAGCAGCCCGGACAGGTCCGCTCGCACAGATACGCAGTATTTT. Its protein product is CASSPDRSARTDTQYF.